One sample yielded the 27 T cell receptor beta chains listed below, sequenced in a study of CDR3 diversity in severe acne. TCRdb reprocessed the PCR reads with MiXCR, giving one entry per CDR3 protein. The sample holds approximately 77,000 distinct CDR3 sequences, around 47% seen once. Sequenced input: blood. The source of these receptors is a male donor with severe acne vulgaris.

In this sample, this clonotype turned up once. The chain joins TRBV7-6 to TRBJ2-2, with unresolved D. The V gene's germline CDR1 is SGHVS and CDR2 FNYEAQ. V was pared by 5 bases and J by 6 bases, with 22 bases between. The CDR3 sequence is 17 residues long. The CDR3 bases are TGTGCCAGCAGCCCCGAAATTCTGACATATTTGGCCGGGGAGCTGTTTTTT. This encodes CASSPEILTYLAGELFF.

This clonotype is medium-sized in the sample. This sequence joins TRBV24-1 and TRBJ1-4; 8 nucleotides align to TRBD1. Germline CDR1 is KGHDR and CDR2 is SFDVKD. The junction had 5 bases not matched to a gene; V was cut back by 4 bases and J by 5 bases. CDR3 length: 15 amino acids. CDR3 sequence: CATSDPGQENEKLFF. CDR3 coding DNA: TGTGCCACCAGTGACCCGGGACAGGAGAATGAAAAACTGTTTTTT.

V is TRBV5-1 and J is TRBJ1-1, with 10 nucleotides matching TRBD1. Per germline, CDR1 SGHRS and CDR2 YFSETQ. This CDR3 has 15 amino acids. V lost 4 bases to trimming and J lost 2 bases; unmatched junction nucleotides: 5. CDR3 in DNA: TGCGCCAGCAGCGACAGGACAGGGGGAAACACTGAAGCTTTCTTT. As protein: CASSDRTGGNTEAFF.

This clonotype has just one count. V is TRBV29-1 and J is TRBJ1-5; weak D call: TRBD1 (6 bases). The CDR3 runs to 13 residues. Germline V CDR1 and CDR2: SQVTM, ANQGSEA. V gave up 6 bases and J gave up 5 bases, with 14 bases separating them. The CDR3 here is CSVKDSDYQPQHF. The DNA for the CDR3 is TGCAGCGTAAAGGACAGCGATTATCAGCCCCAGCATTTT.

On this clonotype itself: A much larger clone sits a single nucleotide away, making a read error possible. The chain employs TRBV5-1 and TRBJ2-7; D remains ambiguous. The germline V gene encodes CDR1 SGHRS and CDR2 YFSETQ. The CDR3 covers 14 residues. CDR3 DNA sequence: TGCGCCAGCAGCTTGGCCGTAGCTCCCTACGAGGAGTACTTC. This codes for CASSLAVAPYEEYF.

This clonotype occurred a few times. This chain connects TRBV29-1 to TRBJ2-2; D is perhaps TRBD1 or TRBD2 (6 bases each). The V and J ends lost 7 bases and 3 bases respectively, with 18 bases between them. The CDR3 consists of 15 residues. Germline values: CDR1 SQVTM, CDR2 ANQGSEA. The CDR3: CSAQKGGPDTGELFF. CDR3 DNA sequence: TGCAGCGCTCAGAAAGGGGGGCCGGACACCGGGGAGCTGTTTTTT.

CDR3 in amino acids: CASTPDRGRHQPQHF. Here the CDR3 DNA reads TGTGCCAGCACCCCGGACAGGGGCCGCCATCAGCCCCAGCATTTT. This sequence joins TRBV25-1 and TRBJ1-5, with 9 bases fitting TRBD1. V lost 7 bases, J lost 5 bases, and 9 bases stayed unmatched. This CDR3 comprises 15 residues. The germline gives CDR1 MGHDK, CDR2 SYGVNS.

This clonotype showed up just once. The chain is built from TRBV29-1 and TRBJ2-2; 8 bases fit TRBD2. CDR1 is SQVTM and CDR2 is ANQGSEA in the germline V gene. Trimming at V came to 1 base and at J to 7 bases, leaving 8 bases not matched to a gene. This CDR3 is built from 15 residues. The CDR3 here is CSVEAVAGGFGELFF. The CDR3 coding sequence is TGCAGCGTTGAAGCTGTGGCGGGAGGATTCGGGGAGCTGTTTTTT.

In regard to this clonotype: The germline gene is not matched at one end of the junction; a read error may be the cause. The rearrangement links TRBV10-3 to TRBJ2-7; TRBD2 agrees at 9 bases. The CDR3 has 16 amino acids. CDR1 and CDR2 (germline): ENHRY, SYGVKD. DNA of the CDR3: TGTGCCAGCAGTGAACTGCCTAGCGGGAAAGTTGCGGTTGATGACTTC. Its protein is CASSELPSGKVAVDDF.

The chain recombines TRBV25-1 with TRBJ1-1; TRBD1 agrees at 8 bases. With 6 bases clipped from V and 6 bases from J, the junction kept 12 bases outside the gene matches. The CDR3 length is 15 residues. CDR1 is MGHDK, CDR2 SYGVNS, per germline. The CDR3 here is CASSQVMGTGAEAFF. In DNA, the CDR3 is TGTGCCAGCAGCCAAGTAATGGGGACAGGAGCTGAAGCTTTCTTT.

The V gene is TRBV28, the J gene TRBJ2-7; D not resolved. Trimming left V 2 bases short and J 2 bases short, with 10 bases between. This CDR3 has 14 amino acids. Germline V gene data show CDR1 as MDHEN and CDR2 as SYDVKM. Here the CDR3 reads CASSLPDFAYEQYF. The CDR3, as DNA: TGTGCCAGCAGTTTACCAGACTTCGCCTACGAGCAGTACTTC.

J is TRBJ2-7 and V is TRBV29-1; the match to TRBD1 covers 9 bases. The junction had 7 bases not matched to a gene; V was cut back by 1 base and J by 3 bases. The CDR3 has 15 amino acids. Germline lookup yields CDR1 SQVTM and CDR2 ANQGSEA. In DNA, the CDR3 is TGCAGCGTTGAAGGGTTTGAGACAGGGGGCTACGAGCAGTACTTC. This gives the protein CSVEGFETGGYEQYF.

The gene calls are TRBV10-3 and TRBJ1-2; D is unresolved. V gave up 11 bases and J gave up 6 bases, with 13 bases separating them. Germline assignment: CDR1 ENHRY and CDR2 SYGVKD. This CDR3 has 11 amino acids. This CDR3 reads CASPDSDGYTF. The CDR3 DNA follows: TGTGCCTCTCCAGACTCGGATGGCTACACCTTC.

This chain connects TRBV29-1 to TRBJ1-5, with unresolved D. The CDR3 consists of 13 residues. Looked up from germline, CDR1 is SQVTM and CDR2 is ANQGSEA. The V gene lost 6 bases and the J gene lost 0 bases, with 9 bases spanning the gap. The CDR3 DNA sequence: TGCAGCGTCCAGGCCTTTAGCAATCAGCCCCAGCATTTT. It translates to CSVQAFSNQPQHF.

For this clonotype: A much bigger clone sits one base away, suggesting this may be a read error. The rearrangement links TRBV9 to TRBJ1-1; D is ambiguous. The germline CDR1 and CDR2 sequences are SGDLS and YYNGEE. The CDR3 loop spans 12 amino acids. CDR3 bases: TGTGCCAGCAGCGGTTCAAACACTGAAGCTTCCTTT. It encodes CASSGSNTEASF.

Concerning this clonotype itself: A much more abundant neighbour one base away suggests this may be a read error. The rearrangement uses TRBV7-3 and TRBJ2-3; 8 bases fit TRBD2. The germline CDR1 and CDR2 sequences are SGHTA and FQGTGA. This CDR3 has 17 residues. The ends lost 4 bases at V and 5 bases at J; junction bases unmatched: 14. As DNA, the CDR3 is TGTGCCAGCAGCTCCGGGGGACCAGCGGGAGCCAAAGATACGCAGTATTTT. This codes for CASSSGGPAGAKDTQYF. Drawing the rest from reference TRBV7-3 and TRBJ2-3, the complete variable domain is GAGVSQTPSNKVTEKGKYVELRCDPISGHTALYWYRQSLGQGPEFLIYFQGTGAADDSGLPNDRFFAVRPEGSVSTLKIQRTERGDSAVYLCASSSGGPAGAKDTQYFGPGTRLTVL.

This clonotype was picked up many times. The rearrangement uses TRBV14 and TRBJ2-3; 7 bases are a match to TRBD2. The CDR3 length is 17 residues. The germline gives CDR1 SGHDN, CDR2 FVKESK. Trimming removed 4 bases from V and 2 bases from J; junction bases left unmatched: 12. Here the CDR3 reads CASSPLSGASSTDTQYF. CDR3 sequence (DNA): TGTGCCAGCAGCCCCTTGAGCGGGGCTAGCTCCACAGATACGCAGTATTTT.

The chain combines TRBV19 with TRBJ2-3; D might be TRBD2 (6 bases). The germline gives CDR1 LNHDA, CDR2 SQIVND (reference sequence). V was shortened by 4 bases and J by 0 bases, with 20 bases between the two germline ends. This CDR3 contains 18 residues. This chain's CDR3 is CASSSLSVGGRSTDTQYF. In DNA form, the CDR3 reads TGTGCCAGTAGTAGTCTCTCCGTCGGGGGTCGGAGCACAGATACGCAGTATTTT. Drawing the rest from reference TRBV19 and TRBJ2-3, the complete variable domain is DGGITQSPKYLFRKEGQNVTLSCEQNLNHDAMYWYRQDPGQGLRLIYYSQIVNDFQKGDIAEGYSVSREKKESFPLTVTSAQKNPTAFYLCASSSLSVGGRSTDTQYFGPGTRLTVL.

This clonotype was counted only a few times. The V call is TRBV5-4, the J call TRBJ1-6, with D possibly TRBD1 on 6 matching bases. Germline values: CDR1 SGHNT, CDR2 YYREEE (reference sequence). The CDR3 extends over 17 amino acids. The V end was cut by 0 bases, the J end by 6 bases, with 16 bases between. The CDR3 bases are TGTGCCAGCAGCTTGGGAGGCAGGGGAGGGACTAATTCACCCCTCCACTTT. Its protein is CASSLGGRGGTNSPLHF. The variable domain in full, with the rest retrieved from reference TRBV5-4 and TRBJ1-6, is ETGVTQSPTHLIKTRGQQVTLRCSSQSGHNTVSWYQQALGQGPQFIFQYYREEENGRGNFPPRFSGLQFPNYSSELNVNALELDDSALYLCASSLGGRGGTNSPLHFGNGTRLTVT.

This clonotype was seen many times. The chain uses TRBV9 and TRBJ2-7; 7 bases align to TRBD1. From germline, CDR1 is SGDLS and CDR2 YYNGEE. The trim removed 6 bases at V and 0 bases at J, leaving 6 bases unmatched. This CDR3 region has 14 residues. The CDR3 sequence is CASMRTGYSYEQYF. CDR3 in DNA: TGTGCCAGCATGCGGACAGGCTACTCCTACGAGCAGTACTTC.

In this sample, this clonotype turned up many times. The genes are TRBV30 and TRBJ2-3, with D perhaps given as TRBD1 or TRBD2 (5 bases each). The V gene lost 1 base and the J gene lost 1 base, with 9 bases spanning the gap. Germline V gene sequence: CDR1 GTSNPN, CDR2 SVGIG (reference sequence). There are 14 residues in the CDR3. As DNA, the CDR3 is TGTGCCTGGAGTGAACTGGGGGGCACAGATACGCAGTATTTT. Protein product: CAWSELGGTDTQYF.

On this clonotype: Its ends do not fully match the called genes, so a read error is possible. In nucleotides, the CDR3 is TGTGCCAGCAGCGTAAGACCAGGGGGCGTTGGCTACACCTTC. Protein sequence: CASSVRPGGVGYTF. The chain couples TRBV10-1 to TRBJ1-2; 8 bases fit TRBD1. The germline V gene has CDR1 WNHNN and CDR2 SYGVQD (reference sequence). CDR3 length: 14 residues.

As for this clonotype: A clone one base away is much larger, so this may be a read error. V and J are TRBV6-2 or TRBV6-3 and TRBJ2-7, with unresolved D. The CDR3 loop spans 13 amino acids. Germline-derived CDR1 and CDR2 are MNHEY and SVGEGT. Trimming took 8 bases from V and 4 from J, leaving 15 bases between them. CDR3 in DNA: TGTGCCAGCCGCCTCCTTCGTGGATACGAGCAGTACTTC. This gives the protein CASRLLRGYEQYF.

V usage is TRBV20-1 and J usage is TRBJ2-1, with TRBD2 matching over 14 bases. J lost 10 bases, V lost 6 bases, and 5 bases had no gene match. The CDR3 runs 13 residues. Germline V gene lookup returns CDR1 DFQATT and CDR2 SNEGSKA (reference sequence). The CDR3 spells CSAPGLAGVEQFF. CDR3 in DNA: TGCAGTGCCCCGGGACTAGCGGGAGTCGAGCAGTTCTTC.

This clonotype occurred many times. The rearrangement links TRBV11-3 to TRBJ2-7, with TRBD1 as a possible D gene (5 bases). Trimming left V 4 bases short and J 7 bases short, with 14 bases between. The germline V gene has CDR1 SGHNT and CDR2 YENEEA. The CDR3 sequence is 13 residues long. CDR3 nucleotide sequence: TGTGCCAGCAGCTCAAGACTTCACAGGGAGCAGTACTTC. The encoded protein is CASSSRLHREQYF.

This chain connects TRBV2 to TRBJ2-7, with TRBD2 identical over 8 bases. V dropped 0 bases and J dropped 4; count of bases not matched to a gene: 11. This CDR3 spans 17 amino acids. CDR1 and CDR2 from the germline V gene are SNHLY and FYNNEI. CDR3 nucleotide sequence: TGTGCCAGCAGTGAAGCAGGAAGCGGGACTAGTCTTTACGAGCAGTACTTC. Translated: CASSEAGSGTSLYEQYF.

This clonotype was counted many times. The rearrangement joins TRBV20-1 to TRBJ1-6; 9 positions match TRBD1. After removal of 6 bases from V and 8 bases from J, the junction contained 8 bases not matched to a gene. CDR1 is DFQATT, CDR2 SNEGSKA, per germline (reference sequence). The CDR3 loop spans 14 amino acids. CDR3 in amino acids: CSADDGTGYSPLHF. The CDR3 nucleotides read TGCAGTGCCGATGACGGGACAGGGTATTCACCCCTCCACTTT.